This T cell receptor (beta chain) derives from a study of cytomegalovirus exposure and HLA in healthy donors (dated by TCRdb to about 2017). At the level of the whole study: A later analysis indicated that the 120 validation repertoires were generated on the platform also employed for the 700 or so repertoires of the first cohort. The study aimed to test whether cataloging public T cell receptors could reveal signatures of past pathogen exposure. A separate validation cohort of roughly 130 different subjects was used in addition to the roughly 700-subject first cohort. High-throughput TCR immunosequencing, statistical association of individual TCRs with disease status, and machine learning were combined to predict cytomegalovirus infection status.

Preparation of the library involved the immunoSEQ multiplex PCR assay. In the paper's pipeline: To diagnose cytomegalovirus status from the catalog of TCR beta chain sequences, a statistical classification framework was built. As stored in TCRdb, this immuneACCESS dataset retains in-frame rearrangements with V and J assigned. A fraction of the clones does not appear; measured against another copy, unresolved V genes explain less than half of the discrepancy, and the remainder lacks a known reason. Clone size and V and J calls were adopted from that table, with D and trimming inferred from the DNA. This sample is represented by about 160,000 clones; 89% of them were singletons. The ten largest clones represent about a tenth of the sample. As for this clone: Its binding antigen is unknown. Base qualities are missing; no much larger clone stands one base away.

The germline ends are 11 bases apart after V is trimmed by 5 bases and J by 0 bases. CDR1 and CDR2 are drawn from the germline V gene: SGHTA, FQGNSA. The CDR3 runs 15 residues from the cysteine to the phenylalanine. Only the CDR3 DNA is retained, 45 bases long and in frame from the first base. The donors were included in the validation cohort of some 120 subjects, a group kept apart from the 666-subject first cohort. Findings and caveats that apply to the study as a whole: The authors suggested that the approach could potentially be generalized to other disease states and immunological phenotypes. All 120 or so repertoires were used to score co-occurrence in the validation cohort in a later analysis, because that analysis had no HLA typing for the cohort. Three of the identified cytomegalovirus-associated TCR beta chains were confirmed in vitro to be specific for cytomegalovirus antigens. Most TCR sequences were observed very rarely across donors, whereas some public TCRs were present in many individuals. Cytomegalovirus status was reported to be diagnosed by the classifier with high specificity and sensitivity in both the original and validation cohorts. A total of fewer than 200 TCR beta chains were listed by the study as associated with cytomegalovirus. Subsequent analysis determined that TCRs grouped into clusters in the first cohort also showed a tendency toward co-occurrence across the 90 to 150 validation repertoires, and roughly 95% of cluster scores exceeded 0.

Recombination connected TRBV7-2 to TRBJ1-3; the D region possibly corresponds to TRBD1 (5 bases align). This receptor was obtained from a woman younger than 35 in good health and CMV-seropositive. The material sequenced was PBMCs. The DNA sequence follows: TGTGCCAGCAGCATGGGACTGATCTCTGGAAACACCATATATTTT. This yields the protein CASSMGLISGNTIYF.